The source of this TCR beta chain is a study of radiation and T cells in renal cell carcinoma. Per germline, CDR1 SGHTA and CDR2 FQGNSA. The CDR3 spans 14 residues. The V and J ends lost 4 bases and 7 bases, in that order; junction bases with no gene match: 7. Clones were read by immunoSEQ multiplex PCR, and TCRdb kept only the in-frame ones, dropping some. The sample lists about 150,000 clones, about 85% seen once, with 4.1% in the top ten. Noted time point: baseline pretreatment blood. The treatment here: 15 Gy SBRT to primary tumor, nephrectomy 4 weeks later. Blood was sampled at baseline, 2 weeks and 4 weeks after SBRT.

The source of this sequence is a woman aged 70-85 years with renal cell carcinoma. Material: blood, obtained from a patient whose treatment included radiotherapy and nephrectomy. The V and J genes are TRBV7-2 and TRBJ1-3, with 7 bases matching TRBD1. CDR3 protein: CASSSIDRDNTIYF. The DNA of the CDR3 is TGTGCCAGCAGCTCTATAGACAGGGACAACACCATATATTTT.